Sequencing of this TCR beta chain was carried out in a study of blood T cell repertoires in COVID-19. Overall study: The origin of the acute and convalescent COVID-19 samples was the United States, Italy and Spain.

Original methodology: Amplifying reference gene primers gave estimates of nucleated cell counts. The method was immunoSEQ multiplex PCR; TCRdb's version includes in-frame clones alone and lacks a portion of them. V, J and clone size are taken as reported in that table, and D and trimming were inferred from the DNA itself. The table shows about 160,000 clones, with 90% occurring only once. Sequences were obtained from peripheral blood. The receptor comes from a man between 60 and 70 years old with active or convalescent COVID-19.

The CDR3 protein is CASSPSQGAGYTF. The CDR3 nucleotides read TGTGCCAGCTCACCCTCCCAGGGGGCGGGCTACACCTTC. The chain links TRBV18 to TRBJ1-2, with 8 bases aligning to TRBD1. Germline CDR1 reads KGHSH; CDR2 reads LQKENI. There are 13 residues in the CDR3. The V segment lost 3 bases and the J segment 8 bases; nucleotides outside the gene matches: 5.